The next 19 T cell receptor beta chains were all read from a single sample in a study of shared clonotypes between healthy human individuals. It was CD45RO-negative cells, positively selected for CCR7, that made up naive CD8 cells, with terminally differentiated effector memory CD45RA+ cells excluded. The repertoire was sequenced with immunoSEQ multiplex PCR; TCRdb's copy has only in-frame clones and lacks some. The table records around 2.1 million clones, approximately 94% of them present only once. Sequenced material: naive CD8+ T cells from PBMCs. Receptors were obtained from a man younger than 35 in good health. Some clones in this sample may be carry-over from other donors' samples.

V gene TRBV28 combines with J gene TRBJ2-4; perhaps TRBD1 as D (5 bases). Germline CDR1 reads MDHEN; CDR2 reads SYDVKM. The CDR3 length is 15 residues. Trimming took off 7 bases at V and 0 bases at J, with 13 bases between the two ends. As DNA, the CDR3 is TGTGCCAGCAAAACCAGGGCCGTAGCCAAAAACATTCAGTACTTC. The encoded protein is CASKTRAVAKNIQYF.

The CDR3 loop is CASSLMEGYNEQFF. Written as DNA, the CDR3 is TGTGCCAGCAGTTTAATGGAGGGGTACAATGAGCAGTTCTTC. The chain recombines TRBV27 with TRBJ2-1; D is perhaps TRBD2 (6 bases). This CDR3 has 14 amino acids. Trimming took off 2 bases at V and 4 bases at J, with 9 bases between the two ends. CDR1 MNHEY and CDR2 SMNVEV come from the germline V gene (reference sequence).

The chain has TRBV27 and TRBJ2-4; no definite D call. The CDR3 covers 13 residues. The germline CDR1 and CDR2 sequences are MNHEY and SMNVEV (reference sequence). Trimming stripped 8 bases from V and 5 bases from J, with 13 bases between. The CDR3 loop is CASRTLKENIQYF. The DNA of the CDR3 is TGTGCCAGCCGGACGCTAAAAGAAAACATTCAGTACTTC.

This CDR3 is CSVSVTGELFF. The CDR3 region has the DNA TGCAGCGTTTCCGTCACCGGGGAGCTGTTTTTT. The rearrangement links TRBV29-1 to TRBJ2-2, with D unclear. The CDR3 totals 11 residues. From germline, CDR1 is SQVTM and CDR2 ANQGSEA. Trimming took 5 bases from V and 4 from J, leaving 5 bases between them.

The chain couples TRBV5-1 to TRBJ1-4; 7 bases agree with TRBD1. CDR3 length: 14 amino acids. V shed 0 bases and J 6 bases; nucleotides not matched to a gene: 2. CDR1 is SGHRS, CDR2 YFSETQ, per germline. In DNA, the CDR3 is TGCGCCAGCAGCTTGGTAACAGGGGATGAAAAACTGTTTTTT. This translates into CASSLVTGDEKLFF.

The rearrangement uses TRBV15 and TRBJ1-2; no clear D gene. Trimming shortened V by 0 bases and J by 6 bases, and 23 bases separated the two germline ends. Looked up from germline, CDR1 is LNHNV and CDR2 is YYDKDF (reference sequence). This CDR3 contains 18 residues. The CDR3 nucleotides read TGTGCCACCAGCAGAGATCAAAGGCAATACATGCTCTCCGATGGCTACACCTTC. It is translated as CATSRDQRQYMLSDGYTF.

On this clone itself: Other DNA sequences within the sample encode an identical CDR3. The rearrangement uses TRBV6-5 and TRBJ2-7; 7 nucleotides align to TRBD1. The V and J ends lost 5 bases and 0 bases, in that order; junction bases with no gene match: 4. CDR3 length: 14 amino acids. Germline lookup yields CDR1 MNHEY and CDR2 SVGAGI. CDR3: CASSPRQGSYEQYF. The DNA for the CDR3 is TGTGCCAGCAGTCCCCGACAGGGCTCCTACGAGCAGTACTTC.

The V call is TRBV7-3, the J call TRBJ1-1, with D unclear. The CDR3 runs 15 residues. V was shortened by 5 bases and J by 5 bases, with 18 bases between the two germline ends. CDR1 is SGHTA, CDR2 FQGTGA, per germline. The CDR3 sequence: CASSLEMGRGTEAFF. The CDR3 nucleotides read TGTGCCAGCAGCCTAGAGATGGGGAGAGGAACTGAAGCTTTCTTT.

The rearrangement joins TRBV28 to TRBJ1-4; D unresolved. Germline CDR1 and CDR2: MDHEN and SYDVKM. This CDR3 has 14 residues. V shed 3 bases and J shed 7 bases, with 12 bases lying between them. CDR3 sequence: CASSLRLFGEKLFF. The CDR3 DNA sequence: TGTGCCAGCAGTTTGAGGCTGTTCGGTGAAAAACTGTTTTTT.

This sequence joins TRBV5-1 and TRBJ2-3, with D possibly being TRBD1 (8 bases). V was pared by 4 bases and J by 2 bases, with 26 bases between. The germline V gene has CDR1 SGHRS and CDR2 YFSETQ. CDR3 length: 19 amino acids. The CDR3 spells CASSPSDVYRGGPTDTQYF. The CDR3 region has the DNA TGCGCCAGCAGCCCAAGCGACGTCTACAGGGGGGGGCCCACAGATACGCAGTATTTT.

The V gene is TRBV30, the J gene TRBJ2-7; perhaps TRBD1 as D (5 bases). The CDR3 is made up of 13 amino acids. The V end was cut by 3 bases, the J end by 1 base, with 10 bases between. The germline CDR1 and CDR2 sequences are GTSNPN and SVGIG (reference sequence). The chain's CDR3 is CAWSRAMSYEQYF. CDR3 in DNA: TGTGCCTGGAGCAGGGCCATGTCCTACGAGCAGTACTTC.

In this sample, this clone turned up once. The chain couples TRBV20-1 to TRBJ2-7; weak D call: TRBD2 (5 bases). CDR1 is DFQATT and CDR2 is SNEGSKA in the germline V gene (reference sequence). This CDR3 is built from 11 residues. V shed 6 bases and J shed 3 bases, with 9 bases lying between them. DNA of the CDR3: TGCAGTGCAAGGACTTTCTACGAGCAGTACTTC. Translating gives CSARTFYEQYF.

As concerns this clone: Other DNA variants within this sample encode the same CDR3. The chain employs TRBV19 and TRBJ2-1; tentative D call: TRBD2 (6 bases). The length of the CDR3 is 15 residues. V was pared by 3 bases and J by 2 bases, with 11 bases between. CDR1 is LNHDA and CDR2 is SQIVND in the germline V gene (reference sequence). As DNA, the CDR3 is TGTGCCAGTAGTATCAGTGCGGGGCCCTACAATGAGCAGTTCTTC. It specifies CASSISAGPYNEQFF.

CDR3 amino acids: CASSASYNGGLETQYF. The CDR3 nucleotides are TGTGCCAGCAGTGCATCCTACAATGGGGGGCTGGAGACCCAGTACTTC. The chain joins TRBV2 to TRBJ2-5, with D possibly being TRBD1 or TRBD2 (6 bases each). Germline CDR1 is SNHLY and CDR2 is FYNNEI. The CDR3 runs 16 residues. V was shortened by 4 bases and J by 5 bases, with 20 bases between the two germline ends.

The CDR3 protein is CASSQDHPDTQYF. The CDR3 DNA is TGTGCCAGCAGCCAAGATCACCCAGATACGCAGTATTTT. V usage is TRBV4-2 and J usage is TRBJ2-3, with D unresolved. V lost 0 bases and J lost 4, with 5 bases in between. Germline-derived CDR1 and CDR2 are LGHNA and YNFKEQ. This CDR3 region has 13 residues.

The rearrangement uses TRBV27 and TRBJ2-7, with TRBD2 identical over 8 bases. The CDR3 extends over 14 amino acids. With 6 bases clipped from V and 6 bases from J, the junction kept 10 bases outside the gene matches. CDR1 and CDR2 (germline): MNHEY, SMNVEV (reference sequence). The CDR3 DNA is TGTGCCAGCAGATGGATAGCGGGGCCTGGCGAGCAGTACTTC. This codes for CASRWIAGPGEQYF.

The chain combines TRBV28 with TRBJ2-5, with 7 bases identical to TRBD2. V lost 3 bases and J lost 5; bases outside the gene matches: 18. This CDR3 is built from 18 residues. In germline, CDR1 is MDHEN, CDR2 SYDVKM. Written as DNA, the CDR3 is TGTGCCAGCAGTTTTAGTAGGCTAGCGGTCGGGGGTGAGGAGACCCAGTACTTC. Translating gives CASSFSRLAVGGEETQYF.

This clone was observed a single time. This chain links TRBV7-2 with TRBJ2-2; weak D call: TRBD1 (6 bases). V lost 2 bases, J lost 7 bases, and 17 bases lay in between. Germline V gene data show CDR1 as SGHTA and CDR2 as FQGNSA. The CDR3 consists of 16 residues. This CDR3 is CASSLITGKAGGELFF. The CDR3 DNA reads TGTGCCAGCAGCTTAATTACAGGGAAGGCTGGCGGGGAGCTGTTTTTT.

The J gene is TRBJ2-1, the V gene TRBV6-5; D is undetermined. The germline V gene encodes CDR1 MNHEY and CDR2 SVGAGI. V lost 2 bases and J lost 7, with 9 bases in between. The CDR3 is 13 residues long. The CDR3 spells CASSYTTVNEQFF. CDR3 sequence (DNA): TGTGCCAGCAGTTACACAACGGTTAATGAGCAGTTCTTC.